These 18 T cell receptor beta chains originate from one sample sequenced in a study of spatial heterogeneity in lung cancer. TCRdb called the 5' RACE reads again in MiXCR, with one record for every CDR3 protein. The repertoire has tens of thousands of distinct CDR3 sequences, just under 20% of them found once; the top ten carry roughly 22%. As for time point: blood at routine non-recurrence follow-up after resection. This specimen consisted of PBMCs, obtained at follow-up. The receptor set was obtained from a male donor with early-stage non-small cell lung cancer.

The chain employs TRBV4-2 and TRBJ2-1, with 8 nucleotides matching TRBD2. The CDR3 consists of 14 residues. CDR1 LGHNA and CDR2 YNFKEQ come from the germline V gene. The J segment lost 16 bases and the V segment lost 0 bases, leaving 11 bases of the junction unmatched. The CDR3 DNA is TGTGCCAGCAGCCAAGATGGTTCTAGCGGGTTTATATTCTTC. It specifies CASSQDGSSGFIFF.

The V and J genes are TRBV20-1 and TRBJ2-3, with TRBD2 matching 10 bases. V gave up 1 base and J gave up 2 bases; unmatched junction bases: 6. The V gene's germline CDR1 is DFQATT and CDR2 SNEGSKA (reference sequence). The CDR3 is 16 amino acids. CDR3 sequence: CSARVPTSGATDTQYF. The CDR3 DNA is TGCAGTGCTAGAGTCCCAACTAGCGGGGCCACAGATACGCAGTATTTT.

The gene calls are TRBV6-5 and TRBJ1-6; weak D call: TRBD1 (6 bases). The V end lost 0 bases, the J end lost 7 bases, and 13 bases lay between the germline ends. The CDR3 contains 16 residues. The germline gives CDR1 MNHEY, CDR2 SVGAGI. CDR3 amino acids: CASSYSSGGPNSPLHF. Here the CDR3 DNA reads TGTGCCAGCAGTTACTCGAGTGGGGGGCCCAATTCACCCCTCCACTTT.

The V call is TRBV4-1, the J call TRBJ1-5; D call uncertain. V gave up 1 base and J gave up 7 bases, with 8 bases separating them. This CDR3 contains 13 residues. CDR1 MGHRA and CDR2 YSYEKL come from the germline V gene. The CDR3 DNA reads TGCGCCAGCAGCCAAGGGGCCGGCCAGCCCCAGCATTTT. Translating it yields CASSQGAGQPQHF.

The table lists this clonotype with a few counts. CDR3 nucleotides: TGCAGTGCCCCGAACAGCGCTGGTATCGGAGAGACCCAGTACTTC. It yields the protein CSAPNSAGIGETQYF. V is TRBV20-1 and J is TRBJ2-5; D gene ambiguous. The CDR3 length is 15 residues. V was shortened by 6 bases and J by 4 bases, with 21 bases between the two germline ends. Germline V gives CDR1 DFQATT, CDR2 SNEGSKA (reference sequence).

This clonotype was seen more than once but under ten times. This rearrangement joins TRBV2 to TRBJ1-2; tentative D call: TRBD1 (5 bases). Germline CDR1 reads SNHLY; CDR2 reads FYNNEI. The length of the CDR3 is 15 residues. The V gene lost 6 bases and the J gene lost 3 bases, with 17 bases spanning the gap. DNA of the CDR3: TGTGCCAGCAGCGCCCTCCAGGGAGGATACTATGGCTACACCTTC. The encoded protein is CASSALQGGYYGYTF.

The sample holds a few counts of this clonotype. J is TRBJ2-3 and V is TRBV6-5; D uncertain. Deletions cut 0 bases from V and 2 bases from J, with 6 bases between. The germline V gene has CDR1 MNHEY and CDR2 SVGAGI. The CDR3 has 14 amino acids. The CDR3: CASSYSDDTDTQYF. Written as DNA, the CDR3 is TGTGCCAGCAGTTACTCCGACGACACAGATACGCAGTATTTT.

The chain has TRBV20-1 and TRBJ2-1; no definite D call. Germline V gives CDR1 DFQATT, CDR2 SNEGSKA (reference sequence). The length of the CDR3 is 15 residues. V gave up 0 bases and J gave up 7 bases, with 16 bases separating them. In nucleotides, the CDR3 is TGCAGTGCTAGAGAAGGATCGCCAACACGGAATGAGCAGTTCTTC. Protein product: CSAREGSPTRNEQFF.

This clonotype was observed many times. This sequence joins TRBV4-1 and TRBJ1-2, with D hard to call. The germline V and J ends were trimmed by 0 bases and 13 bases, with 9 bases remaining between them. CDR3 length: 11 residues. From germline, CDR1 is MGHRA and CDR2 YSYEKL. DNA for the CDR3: TGCGCCAGCAGCCAAGATTTATTCCGCACCTTC. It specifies CASSQDLFRTF.

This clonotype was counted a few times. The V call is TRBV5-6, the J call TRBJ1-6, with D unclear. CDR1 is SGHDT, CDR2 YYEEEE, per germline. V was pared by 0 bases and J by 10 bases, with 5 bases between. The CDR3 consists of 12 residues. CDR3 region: CASSLEYSPLHF. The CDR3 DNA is TGTGCCAGCAGCTTGGAATACTCACCCCTCCACTTT.

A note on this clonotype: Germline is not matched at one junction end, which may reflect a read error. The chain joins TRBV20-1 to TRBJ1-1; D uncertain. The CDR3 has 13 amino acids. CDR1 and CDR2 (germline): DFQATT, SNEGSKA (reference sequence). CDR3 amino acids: CSARTDENAEAFF. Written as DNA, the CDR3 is TGCAGTGCTAGAACAGACGAGAACGCTGAAGCTTTCTTT.

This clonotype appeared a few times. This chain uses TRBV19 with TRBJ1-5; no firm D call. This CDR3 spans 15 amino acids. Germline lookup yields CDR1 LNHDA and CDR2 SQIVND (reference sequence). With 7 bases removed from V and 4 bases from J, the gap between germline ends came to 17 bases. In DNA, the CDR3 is TGTGCCAGTACCCCTGGCGGGGTCCAAAATCAGCCCCAGCATTTT. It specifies CASTPGGVQNQPQHF.

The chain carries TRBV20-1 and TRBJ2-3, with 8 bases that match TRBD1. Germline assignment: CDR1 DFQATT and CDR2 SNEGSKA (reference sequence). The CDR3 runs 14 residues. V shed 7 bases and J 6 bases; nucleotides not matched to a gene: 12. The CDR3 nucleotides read TGCAGTGGAAATACAGGGGGATTTTTGGATACGCAGTATTTT. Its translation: CSGNTGGFLDTQYF.

CDR3 amino acids: CASSYGWVGVDNEQFF. The CDR3 region has the DNA TGTGCCAGCAGTTATGGATGGGTTGGTGTTGACAATGAGCAGTTCTTC. This chain uses TRBV7-9 with TRBJ2-1; no firm D call. This CDR3 is built from 16 residues. Trimming stripped 6 bases from V and 5 bases from J, with 20 bases between. Germline V gene sequence: CDR1 SEHNR, CDR2 FQNEAQ (reference sequence).

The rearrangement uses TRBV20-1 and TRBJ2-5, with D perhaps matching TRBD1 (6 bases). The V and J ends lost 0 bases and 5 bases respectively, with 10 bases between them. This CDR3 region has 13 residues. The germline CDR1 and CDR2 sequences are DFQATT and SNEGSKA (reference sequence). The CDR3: CSARDKGVETQYF. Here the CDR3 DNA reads TGCAGTGCTAGAGATAAGGGGGTTGAGACCCAGTACTTC.

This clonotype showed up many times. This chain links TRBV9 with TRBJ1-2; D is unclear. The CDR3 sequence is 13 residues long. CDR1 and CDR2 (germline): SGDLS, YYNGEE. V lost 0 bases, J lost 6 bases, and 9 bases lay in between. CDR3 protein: CASSVVAGHGYTF. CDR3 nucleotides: TGTGCCAGCAGCGTAGTGGCAGGACATGGCTACACCTTC.

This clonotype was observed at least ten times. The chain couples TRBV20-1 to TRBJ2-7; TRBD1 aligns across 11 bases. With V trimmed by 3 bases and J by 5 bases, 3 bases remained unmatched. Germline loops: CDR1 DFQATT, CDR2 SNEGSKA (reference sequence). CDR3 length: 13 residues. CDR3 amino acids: CSARGQGEHEQYV. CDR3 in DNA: TGCAGTGCTAGGGGACAGGGGGAGCACGAGCAGTACGTC.

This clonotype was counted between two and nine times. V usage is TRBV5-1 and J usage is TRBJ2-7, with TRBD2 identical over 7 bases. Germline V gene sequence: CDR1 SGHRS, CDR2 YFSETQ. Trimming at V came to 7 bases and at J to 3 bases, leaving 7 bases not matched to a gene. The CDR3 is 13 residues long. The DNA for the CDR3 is TGCGCCAGCGGACTAGAGGGGCTCTACGAGCAGTACTTC. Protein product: CASGLEGLYEQYF.